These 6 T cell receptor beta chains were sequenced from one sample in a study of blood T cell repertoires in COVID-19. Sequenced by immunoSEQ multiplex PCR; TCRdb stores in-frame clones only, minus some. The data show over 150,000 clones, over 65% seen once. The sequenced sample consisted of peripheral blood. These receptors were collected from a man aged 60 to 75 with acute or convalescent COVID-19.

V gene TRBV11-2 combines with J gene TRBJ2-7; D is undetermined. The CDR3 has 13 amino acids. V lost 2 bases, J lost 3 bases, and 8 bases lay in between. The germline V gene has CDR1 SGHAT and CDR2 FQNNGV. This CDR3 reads CASSLLDVYEQYF. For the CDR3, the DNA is TGTGCCAGCAGCTTATTAGATGTCTACGAGCAGTACTTC.

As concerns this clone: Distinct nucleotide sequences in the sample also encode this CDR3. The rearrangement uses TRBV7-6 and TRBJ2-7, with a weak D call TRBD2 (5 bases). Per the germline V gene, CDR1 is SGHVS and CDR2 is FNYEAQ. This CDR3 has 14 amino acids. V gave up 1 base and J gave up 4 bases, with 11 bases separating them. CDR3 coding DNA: TGTGCCAGCAGCTTAGTCCGGGGTGGGTACGAGCAGTACTTC. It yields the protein CASSLVRGGYEQYF.

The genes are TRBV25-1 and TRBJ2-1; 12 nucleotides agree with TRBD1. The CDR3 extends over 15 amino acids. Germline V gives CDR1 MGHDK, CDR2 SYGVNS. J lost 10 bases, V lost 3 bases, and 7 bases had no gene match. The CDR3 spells CASSDAGTGGREQFF. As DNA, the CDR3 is TGTGCCAGCAGTGACGCCGGGACAGGGGGCCGGGAGCAGTTCTTC.

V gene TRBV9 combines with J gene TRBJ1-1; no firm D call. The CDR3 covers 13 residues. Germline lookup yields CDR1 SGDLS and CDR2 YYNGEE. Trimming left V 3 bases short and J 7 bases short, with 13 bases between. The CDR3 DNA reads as TGTGCCAGCAGCGACCAGAGACGGGGTGAAGCTTTCTTT. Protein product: CASSDQRRGEAFF.

The CDR3 bases are TGTGCCAGTAGTATGGGACTGGGGCCCTACGAGCAGTACTTC. Residues: CASSMGLGPYEQYF. The V and J genes are TRBV19 and TRBJ2-7, with D possibly TRBD2 on 6 matching bases. Deletions cut 3 bases from V and 2 bases from J, with 11 bases between. The CDR3 has 14 residues. CDR1 LNHDA and CDR2 SQIVND come from the germline V gene (reference sequence).

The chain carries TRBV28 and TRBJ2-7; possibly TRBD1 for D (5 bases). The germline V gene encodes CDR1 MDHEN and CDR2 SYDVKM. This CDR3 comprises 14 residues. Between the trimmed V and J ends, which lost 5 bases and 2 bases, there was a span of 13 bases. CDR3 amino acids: CASSGVTATYEQYF. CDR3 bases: TGTGCCAGCAGTGGCGTGACAGCGACCTACGAGCAGTACTTC.